The clone carrying this T cell receptor (beta chain) was picked up many times. Trimming took 4 bases from V and 2 from J, leaving 21 bases between them. Germline loops: CDR1 DFQATT, CDR2 SNEGSKA (reference sequence). This CDR3 contains 16 residues. TCRdb called the RT-PCR reads again in MiXCR, with one record for every CDR3 protein. In the table there are about 700,000 distinct CDR3 sequences, 13% to 15% of which are singletons. This clonotype was obtained from a female donor in good health, serving as a healthy control. Sequencing was performed on memory CD4+ T cells from blood. The rearrangement joins TRBV20-1 to TRBJ2-7; a possible D gene is TRBD1 (6 bases). The chain's CDR3 is CSATDRTNSLTYEQYF. CDR3 sequence (DNA): TGCAGTGCTACAGACAGGACCAACTCGTTAACCTACGAGCAGTACTTC.